These 20 T cell receptor beta chains were all obtained from the same sample, sequenced in a study of cytomegalovirus exposure and HLA in healthy donors (dated by TCRdb to about 2017). The method was the immunoSEQ multiplex PCR assay. TCRdb holds this immuneACCESS table with in-frame rearrangements only. Some clones are missing; in checked studies, unresolved V genes explain under half, and the rest has no known cause. Present in this sample are 110,000 or so clones, roughly 82% of which were seen just once. The top ten constitute under 5% of the sample. The sample was PBMCs. The origin of the receptors is a young man in good health and CMV-seronegative.

V gene TRBV27 combines with J gene TRBJ1-1, with 8 bases aligning to TRBD1. Germline CDR1 MNHEY, CDR2 SMNVEV (reference sequence). The CDR3 loop spans 15 amino acids. The V segment lost 2 bases and the J segment 5 bases; nucleotides outside the gene matches: 7. The CDR3 loop is CASSLQGAVWTEAFF. For the CDR3, the DNA is TGTGCCAGCAGTTTACAGGGGGCGGTATGGACTGAAGCTTTCTTT.

The chain employs TRBV27 and TRBJ1-4; 9 bases are a match to TRBD1. V was pared by 3 bases and J by 6 bases, with 8 bases of the junction left unmatched. This CDR3 comprises 16 residues. Germline V CDR1 and CDR2: MNHEY, SMNVEV (reference sequence). The CDR3 DNA reads as TGTGCCAGCAGTTTCCTTCCTCGACAGGGGGATGAAAAACTGTTTTTT. Translation gives CASSFLPRQGDEKLFF.

The chain has TRBV6-1 and TRBJ1-3, with D possibly TRBD1 on 5 matching bases. V lost 4 bases and J lost 2, with 18 bases in between. The CDR3 totals 17 residues. CDR1 and CDR2 (germline): MNHNS, SASEGT. The DNA for the CDR3 is TGTGCCAGCAGTGGATACAGGTTAACTCAGGCTGGAAACACCATATATTTT. Translating gives CASSGYRLTQAGNTIYF.

The chain has TRBV29-1 and TRBJ2-1; 7 nucleotides match TRBD2. V gave up 7 bases and J gave up 4 bases; unmatched junction bases: 13. CDR1 SQVTM and CDR2 ANQGSEA come from the germline V gene. The CDR3 loop spans 15 amino acids. The CDR3: CSALEGGSRYNEQFF. The CDR3 DNA follows: TGCAGCGCCCTGGAGGGAGGGTCGCGGTACAATGAGCAGTTCTTC.

This chain joins TRBV7-9 and TRBJ2-7, with 12 bases that match TRBD2. Trimming at V came to 3 bases and at J to 5 bases, leaving 5 bases not matched to a gene. The CDR3 length is 15 residues. Germline CDR1 is SEHNR and CDR2 is FQNEAQ (reference sequence). As DNA, the CDR3 is TGTGCCAGCAGCTTTAAGACTAGCGGGAGTCACGAGCAGTACTTC. It codes for CASSFKTSGSHEQYF.

The chain joins TRBV4-2 to TRBJ1-5; D is unclear. CDR3 size: 16 residues. V was cut by 0 bases and J by 1 base, with 10 bases left in between. Germline V gives CDR1 LGHNA, CDR2 YNFKEQ. As DNA, the CDR3 is TGTGCCAGCAGCCAAGAACTGGGAGCAAGCAATCAGCCCCAGCATTTT. Translated: CASSQELGASNQPQHF.

This clone showed up just a few times. The chain joins TRBV10-1 to TRBJ2-1, with 8 bases fitting TRBD1. Germline-derived CDR1 and CDR2 are WNHNN and SYGVQD (reference sequence). There are 14 residues in the CDR3. V shed 2 bases, J shed 4 bases, and the junction held 1 base outside the gene matches. CDR3: CASSEGQGYNEQFF. The CDR3 DNA reads TGCGCCAGCAGTGAGGGACAGGGTTACAATGAGCAGTTCTTC.

The chain recombines TRBV27 with TRBJ2-3; 7 nucleotides align to TRBD1. V dropped 2 bases and J dropped 2; count of bases not matched to a gene: 4. The CDR3 is 15 amino acids. Germline loops: CDR1 MNHEY, CDR2 SMNVEV (reference sequence). In DNA form, the CDR3 reads TGTGCCAGCAGTTTAAACAGGGGATACACAGATACGCAGTATTTT. It encodes CASSLNRGYTDTQYF.

The chain links TRBV19 to TRBJ1-2; 7 nucleotides align to TRBD1. This CDR3 region has 12 residues. The trim removed 6 bases at V and 8 bases at J, leaving 6 bases unmatched. Per germline, CDR1 LNHDA and CDR2 SQIVND (reference sequence). The CDR3 region is CASSETGIGYTF. CDR3 nucleotides: TGTGCCAGTAGCGAGACAGGGATAGGCTACACCTTC.

Remarks on this clone: Germline is not matched at one junction end, which may reflect a read error. The chain couples TRBV13 to TRBJ2-3, with TRBD1 identical over 10 bases. Germline CDR1 PRHDT, CDR2 FYEKMQ (reference sequence). The CDR3 loop spans 15 amino acids. The chain's CDR3 is CASSLGTGGTDTQYF. In nucleotides, the CDR3 is TGTGCCAGCAGCCTAGGGACAGGGGGCACAGATACGCAGTATTTT.

This chain uses TRBV15 with TRBJ2-7; a possible D gene is TRBD2 (5 bases). The length of the CDR3 is 11 residues. The V gene's germline CDR1 is LNHNV and CDR2 YYDKDF (reference sequence). V lost 3 bases, J lost 9 bases, and 9 bases lay in between. The CDR3: CATSSGVRQYF. For the CDR3, the DNA is TGTGCCACCAGCAGCGGGGTTCGGCAGTACTTC. Together with reference TRBV15 and TRBJ2-7, the CDR3 gives the full variable domain: DAMVIQNPRYQVTQFGKPVTLSCSQTLNHNVMYWYQQKSSQAPKLLFHYYDKDFNNEADTPDNFQSRRPNTSFCFLDIRSPGLGDTAMYLCATSSGVRQYFGPGTRLTVT.

This sequence joins TRBV6-1 and TRBJ2-2; perhaps TRBD1 as D (5 bases). V was shortened by 3 bases and J by 1 base, with 9 bases between the two germline ends. Germline CDR1 MNHNS, CDR2 SASEGT. This CDR3 is built from 15 residues. The CDR3 nucleotides are TGTGCCAGCAGTGAGCAGGGTTTGAACACCGGGGAGCTGTTTTTT. Its translation is CASSEQGLNTGELFF.

This chain joins TRBV7-2 and TRBJ2-7, with 9 bases identical to TRBD2. CDR1 and CDR2 (germline): SGHTA, FQGNSA. The CDR3 consists of 15 residues. V shed 5 bases, J shed 4 bases, and the junction held 9 bases outside the gene matches. CDR3 DNA: TGTGCCAGCAGCCCTCGGACTAGCGCAAAGTACGAGCAGTACTTC. Translation gives CASSPRTSAKYEQYF.

This clone was detected ten times or more. Other nucleotide sequences in the sample specify the same CDR3. This sequence joins TRBV9 and TRBJ1-2; weak D call: TRBD1 (5 bases). The V gene lost 2 bases and the J gene lost 5 bases, with 7 bases spanning the gap. The CDR3 loop spans 12 amino acids. From germline, CDR1 is SGDLS and CDR2 YYNGEE. CDR3 in amino acids: CASSVRGYGYTF. DNA of the CDR3: TGTGCCAGCAGCGTTCGGGGGTATGGCTACACCTTC.

The gene calls are TRBV18 and TRBJ1-2; 7 bases fit TRBD1. Germline CDR1 is KGHSH and CDR2 is LQKENI. With V trimmed by 3 bases and J by 5 bases, 6 bases remained unmatched. This CDR3 contains 14 residues. The CDR3 spells CASSPTGDLYGYTF. As DNA, the CDR3 is TGTGCCAGCTCACCTACAGGGGACCTTTATGGCTACACCTTC.

The genes are TRBV5-4 and TRBJ2-6; 7 bases are shared with TRBD1. This CDR3 has 16 residues. The V gene's germline CDR1 is SGHNT and CDR2 YYREEE (reference sequence). J gave up 4 bases and V 4 bases, and 8 bases lay outside the gene matches. CDR3 nucleotide sequence: TGTGCCAGCAGCAAAAAGACAGGGTTCGGGGCCAACGTCCTGACTTTC. Translating it yields CASSKKTGFGANVLTF.

The rearrangement links TRBV6-6 to TRBJ1-1; D may be TRBD1 (5 bases). The CDR3 spans 15 residues. V lost 6 bases and J lost 1, with 15 bases in between. Germline V gene lookup returns CDR1 MNHNY and CDR2 SVGAGI (reference sequence). This CDR3 is CASRAGGGANTEAFF. In DNA, the CDR3 is TGTGCCAGCAGGGCCGGGGGTGGGGCGAACACTGAAGCTTTCTTT.

This sequence joins TRBV6-5 and TRBJ2-1; D is unclear. This CDR3 is 13 amino acids long. Germline lookup yields CDR1 MNHEY and CDR2 SVGAGI. Trimming cost V 0 bases and J 8 bases, with 8 bases left between them. The CDR3 reads CASSYSRKYEQFF. CDR3 coding DNA: TGTGCCAGCAGTTACTCGAGGAAGTATGAGCAGTTCTTC.

V and J are TRBV6-5 and TRBJ1-1; a weak D match, TRBD1 (6 bases). The CDR3 loop spans 14 amino acids. CDR1 and CDR2 from the germline V gene are MNHEY and SVGAGI. V gave up 6 bases and J gave up 6 bases, with 17 bases separating them. The CDR3 reads CASSGLQGFSEAFF. Here the CDR3 DNA reads TGTGCCAGCAGCGGATTACAGGGATTCTCTGAAGCTTTCTTT.

This chain links TRBV14 with TRBJ1-2; TRBD1 agrees at 9 bases. With 4 bases clipped from V and 4 bases from J, the junction kept 13 bases outside the gene matches. This CDR3 region has 17 residues. Germline V gives CDR1 SGHDN, CDR2 FVKESK. The CDR3 DNA sequence: TGTGCCAGCAGCCCGGACCCACAGGGGGCTTCCCTCTATGGCTACACCTTC. This gives the protein CASSPDPQGASLYGYTF.